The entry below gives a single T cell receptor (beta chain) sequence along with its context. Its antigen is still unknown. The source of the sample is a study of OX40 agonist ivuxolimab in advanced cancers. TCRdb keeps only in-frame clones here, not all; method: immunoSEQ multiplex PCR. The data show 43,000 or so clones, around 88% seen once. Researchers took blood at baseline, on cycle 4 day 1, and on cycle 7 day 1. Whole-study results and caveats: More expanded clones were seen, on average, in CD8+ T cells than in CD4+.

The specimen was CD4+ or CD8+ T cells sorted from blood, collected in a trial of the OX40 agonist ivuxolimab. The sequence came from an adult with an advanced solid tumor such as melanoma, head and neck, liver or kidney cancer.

The CDR3 loop is CASSLNRDENTIYF. Written as DNA, the CDR3 is TGTGCCAGCAGCTTAAACAGGGATGAAAACACCATATATTTT. The V gene is TRBV7-9, the J gene TRBJ1-3, with a possible D match to TRBD1 (6 bases). Between the trimmed V and J ends, which lost 2 bases and 6 bases, there was a span of 11 bases. The CDR3 totals 14 residues. Germline V gives CDR1 SEHNR, CDR2 FQNEAQ (reference sequence).